The 29 T cell receptor beta chains reported below all come from one sample, sequenced in a study of blood T cell repertoires in COVID-19. Measured with immunoSEQ multiplex PCR; TCRdb has only the in-frame clones, and not every one. The sample lists around 110,000 clones, roughly 79% seen once, with less than 9% in the top ten. The source material was peripheral blood. The origin of the receptors is a man in his sixties or seventies with active or convalescent COVID-19.

This clone is a singleton in its sample. The rearrangement uses TRBV3-1 (or the pseudogene TRBV3-2) and TRBJ2-7, with 7 bases fitting TRBD2. Germline CDR1 reads LGHDT; CDR2 reads YNNKEL (reference sequence). V lost 3 bases and J lost 2; bases outside the gene matches: 1. CDR3 size: 13 residues. The DNA of the CDR3 is TGTGCCAGCAGCCATAGCGGGCCCTACGAGCAGTACTTC. Translated, it gives CASSHSGPYEQYF.

The chain has TRBV7-9 and TRBJ1-1, with a weak D call TRBD1 (5 bases). CDR3 length equals 14 residues. Trimming left V 1 base short and J 5 bases short, with 11 bases between. CDR1 and CDR2 (germline): SEHNR, FQNEAQ (reference sequence). CDR3: CASSLDWGGTEAFF. Here the CDR3 DNA reads TGTGCCAGCAGCTTAGATTGGGGGGGAACTGAAGCTTTCTTT.

The chain carries TRBV7-6 and TRBJ1-1; D is perhaps TRBD1 (5 bases). Germline-derived CDR1 and CDR2 are SGHVS and FNYEAQ. V lost 5 bases and J 1 base, leaving 11 bases between the germline ends. This CDR3 comprises 14 residues. The CDR3 loop is CASSVWGENTEAFF. CDR3 DNA: TGTGCCAGCAGCGTTTGGGGGGAGAACACTGAAGCTTTCTTT.

The chain combines TRBV7-2 with TRBJ2-7, with a possible D match to TRBD1 (6 bases). V shed 5 bases and J shed 3 bases, with 11 bases lying between them. CDR3 size: 13 residues. Germline values: CDR1 SGHTA, CDR2 FQGNSA. The CDR3 nucleotides read TGTGCCAGCAGCCCGCAACAGGGCTACGAGCAGTACTTC. Translated: CASSPQQGYEQYF.

The chain combines TRBV7-3 with TRBJ1-1, with D maybe TRBD1 (6 bases). The CDR3 totals 12 residues. The V gene lost 1 base and the J gene lost 6 bases, with 6 bases spanning the gap. In germline, CDR1 is SGHTA, CDR2 FQGTGA. The DNA for the CDR3 is TGTGCCAGCAGCTTAAGGGGGCCTGAAGCTTTCTTT. Translation gives CASSLRGPEAFF.

This CDR3 reads CASSSDRGRNTIYF. In nucleotides, the CDR3 is TGTGCCAGCAGCTCGGACAGGGGAAGAAACACCATATATTTT. The chain combines TRBV2 with TRBJ1-3; 9 bases map to TRBD1. The CDR3 totals 14 residues. Germline V CDR1 and CDR2: SNHLY, FYNNEI. Unmatched junction bases numbered 5, after V lost 6 bases and J lost 5 bases.

CDR3 sequence: CASSRGTATTEAFF. CDR3 sequence (DNA): TGCGCCAGCAGCCGCGGGACAGCGACTACTGAAGCTTTCTTT. This chain links TRBV4-3 with TRBJ1-1; TRBD1 aligns across 7 bases. CDR3 length equals 14 residues. Germline CDR1 LGHNA, CDR2 YSLEER. V was clipped by 4 bases and J by 5 bases; unmatched bases: 7.

The sample holds a few counts of this clone. This chain uses TRBV6-1 with TRBJ2-7; no firm D call. The CDR3 is 14 residues long. In germline, CDR1 is MNHNS, CDR2 SASEGT. V was cut by 1 base and J by 2 bases, with 9 bases left in between. In DNA form, the CDR3 reads TGTGCCAGCAGTGAAGGTGGCAGGACCTACGAGCAGTACTTC. This encodes CASSEGGRTYEQYF.

The V gene is TRBV29-1, the J gene TRBJ2-7; perhaps TRBD2 as D (5 bases). The V gene lost 6 bases and the J gene lost 0 bases, with 9 bases spanning the gap. The CDR3 loop spans 12 amino acids. Germline CDR1 and CDR2: SQVTM and ANQGSEA. CDR3 sequence (DNA): TGCAGCGTCCGGGGATCCTCCTACGAGCAGTACTTC. It yields the protein CSVRGSSYEQYF.

The rearrangement joins TRBV7-9 to TRBJ2-3; TRBD2 aligns across 11 bases. CDR1 is SEHNR and CDR2 is FQNEAQ in the germline V gene (reference sequence). The V and J ends lost 4 bases and 2 bases, in that order; junction bases with no gene match: 5. The CDR3 covers 16 residues. The CDR3 sequence is CASSSVAGGVTDTQYF. The CDR3 DNA sequence: TGTGCCAGCAGCTCGGTAGCGGGGGGGGTCACAGATACGCAGTATTTT.

The chain carries TRBV7-9 and TRBJ2-5; TRBD2 aligns across 10 bases. V lost 1 base and J lost 5; bases outside the gene matches: 13. The CDR3 is 18 amino acids. Germline CDR1 and CDR2: SEHNR and FQNEAQ (reference sequence). CDR3 coding DNA: TGTGCCAGCAGCTTAGTTCTAGCGGGGGTAACACGGAGGGAGACCCAGTACTTC. Translated, it gives CASSLVLAGVTRRETQYF.

The V and J genes are TRBV7-2 and TRBJ2-1, with a weak D call TRBD2 (5 bases). The CDR3 has 16 residues. Germline lookup yields CDR1 SGHTA and CDR2 FQGNSA. V lost 5 bases and J lost 8, with 22 bases in between. The CDR3 DNA is TGTGCCAGCAGCCAGAGGGAGCGTGGGCCGGTTGATGAGCAGTTCTTC. Residues: CASSQRERGPVDEQFF.

The chain combines TRBV27 with TRBJ1-5; 9 positions agree with TRBD1. The CDR3 runs 15 residues. Germline V gene lookup returns CDR1 MNHEY and CDR2 SMNVEV (reference sequence). With V trimmed by 6 bases and J by 7 bases, 10 bases remained unmatched. The CDR3 coding sequence is TGTGCCAGCAGGAGAACAGGGGGCTACTCGCAGCCCCAGCATTTT. It yields the protein CASRRTGGYSQPQHF.

The chain has TRBV5-4 and TRBJ1-1; D unclear. Germline CDR1 is SGHNT and CDR2 is YYREEE (reference sequence). The CDR3 totals 14 residues. The V and J ends lost 4 bases and 1 base respectively, with 11 bases between them. The CDR3: CASSPSAANTEAFF. CDR3 DNA sequence: TGTGCCAGCAGCCCGTCAGCGGCGAACACTGAAGCTTTCTTT.

This chain uses TRBV28 with TRBJ1-2; D is possibly TRBD1 (6 bases). CDR3 length equals 14 residues. V was pared by 4 bases and J by 6 bases, with 15 bases between. Per germline, CDR1 MDHEN and CDR2 SYDVKM. The CDR3 reads CASSSGQGINGYTF. DNA for the CDR3: TGTGCCAGCAGTTCGGGGCAGGGGATTAATGGCTACACCTTC.

This chain connects TRBV7-2 to TRBJ2-3, with a tentative D call TRBD2 (6 bases). The V gene lost 4 bases and the J gene lost 6 bases, with 20 bases spanning the gap. The CDR3 is 16 residues long. From germline, CDR1 is SGHTA and CDR2 FQGNSA. The CDR3 sequence: CASSSPPGAPVDTQYF. The CDR3 nucleotides are TGTGCCAGCAGCTCCCCGCCGGGAGCTCCGGTGGATACGCAGTATTTT.

The chain has TRBV7-8 and TRBJ2-7; 11 bases line up with TRBD2. This CDR3 region has 21 residues. Germline loops: CDR1 SGHVS, CDR2 FQNEAQ. V lost 2 bases, J lost 0 bases, and 18 bases stayed unmatched. CDR3 sequence: CASSLLIPRLAGGNNSYEQYF. CDR3 coding DNA: TGTGCCAGCAGCTTACTGATCCCCCGGCTAGCGGGAGGAAATAACTCCTACGAGCAGTACTTC.

The J gene is TRBJ2-3, the V gene TRBV3-1 (or the pseudogene TRBV3-2); perhaps TRBD2 as D (7 bases). There are 17 residues in the CDR3. Germline V gene sequence: CDR1 LGHDT, CDR2 YNNKEL (reference sequence). V lost 1 base to trimming and J lost 8 bases, with 22 bases between them. CDR3 loop: CASSQVGRGRAVGTQYF. In DNA form, the CDR3 reads TGTGCCAGCAGCCAAGTTGGAAGGGGGAGGGCCGTGGGTACGCAGTATTTT.

The genes are TRBV4-1 and TRBJ1-4; 9 nucleotides match TRBD1. Looked up from germline, CDR1 is MGHRA and CDR2 is YSYEKL. This CDR3 has 16 amino acids. V trimming: 0 bases; J trimming: 7 bases; junction bases outside the gene matches: 6. The CDR3 DNA reads as TGCGCCAGCAGCCAAGATGGCAACAGGGGGCGTGAAAAACTGTTTTTT. Protein sequence: CASSQDGNRGREKLFF.

V gene TRBV2 combines with J gene TRBJ1-6; no firm D call. The germline V gene has CDR1 SNHLY and CDR2 FYNNEI. This CDR3 has 14 amino acids. Trimming took 8 bases from V and 7 from J, leaving 15 bases between them. The CDR3 bases are TGTGCCAGCTCTCAGGAACGGGAAAATTCACCCCTCCACTTT. This sequence encodes CASSQERENSPLHF.

This clone showed up just once. The chain joins TRBV7-3 to TRBJ2-2; weak D call: TRBD1 (6 bases). Between the trimmed V and J ends, which lost 5 bases and 6 bases, there was a span of 16 bases. The germline V gene encodes CDR1 SGHTA and CDR2 FQGTGA. The CDR3 length is 15 residues. CDR3 coding DNA: TGTGCCAGCAGCCCAGGGACCAGGGGCGCCGGGGAGCTGTTTTTT. Translated: CASSPGTRGAGELFF.

This clone was recorded once. Other DNA sequences in the same sample also yield this CDR3. The rearrangement links TRBV5-1 to TRBJ2-7; 8 bases map to TRBD2. Germline V CDR1 and CDR2: SGHRS, YFSETQ. The CDR3 spans 16 residues. V shed 4 bases, J shed 1 base, and the junction held 10 bases outside the gene matches. CDR3 protein: CASSRGGAGGSYEQYF. CDR3 coding DNA: TGCGCCAGCAGCCGGGGGGGGGCGGGAGGTTCCTACGAGCAGTACTTC.

The genes are TRBV7-9 and TRBJ2-1, with 16 bases that match TRBD2. The CDR3 is 17 amino acids. J was trimmed by 7 bases and V by 0 bases; bases with no gene match: 3. Germline CDR1 is SEHNR and CDR2 is FQNEAQ (reference sequence). CDR3 bases: TGTGCCAGCAGCTTAGCGGGGACTAGCGGGGGGGCTAATGAGCAGTTCTTC. Translated, it gives CASSLAGTSGGANEQFF. The variable domain in full, with the rest retrieved from reference TRBV7-9 and TRBJ2-1, is DTGVSQNPRHKITKRGQNVTFRCDPISEHNRLYWYRQTLGQGPEFLTYFQNEAQLEKSRLLSDRFSAERPKGSFSTLEIQRTEQGDSAMYLCASSLAGTSGGANEQFFGPGTRLTVL.

The rearrangement links TRBV12-3 or TRBV12-4 to TRBJ1-3; D remains unclear. This CDR3 has 13 amino acids. V was clipped by 10 bases and J by 5 bases, with 15 bases between them. The CDR3 DNA is TGTGCCACTTCTACCGGGTACCGAAACACCATATATTTT. This gives the protein CATSTGYRNTIYF.

In its sample, this clone was seen once. CDR3 region: CASSVGGSRSTGTEAFF. Here the CDR3 DNA reads TGTGCCAGCAGCGTAGGAGGCTCGAGATCGACAGGGACTGAAGCTTTCTTT. The chain employs TRBV9 and TRBJ1-1; 7 nucleotides match TRBD1. There are 17 residues in the CDR3. Trimming at V came to 0 bases and at J to 5 bases, leaving 13 bases not matched to a gene. CDR1 SGDLS and CDR2 YYNGEE come from the germline V gene. Complete variable domain (other parts from reference TRBV9 and TRBJ1-1): DSGVTQTPKHLITATGQRVTLRCSPRSGDLSVYWYQQSLDQGLQFLIQYYNGEERAKGNILERFSAQQFPDLHSELNLSSLELGDSALYFCASSVGGSRSTGTEAFFGQGTRLTVV.

The chain is built from TRBV5-1 and TRBJ2-5; maybe TRBD2 (7 bases). Trimming removed 0 bases from V and 4 bases from J, with 10 bases in between. CDR1 and CDR2 from the germline V gene are SGHRS and YFSETQ. The CDR3 runs to 14 residues. The CDR3 coding sequence is TGCGCCAGCAGCTTGGAGGGGGGGCGAGAGACCCAGTACTTC. It codes for CASSLEGGRETQYF.

This chain joins TRBV21-1 and TRBJ2-1; TRBD1, the table's D call, was not compared with the DNA. TRBV21-1 represents a pseudogene. The CDR3 sequence is 18 residues long. CDR3 nucleotide sequence: TGTGCCAGCACCTCGGGACAGCTGGGGAAGAGCTCCTACAATGAGCAGTTCTTC. Its translation: CASTSGQLGKSSYNEQFF.

This sequence joins TRBV5-1 and TRBJ1-1; 11 bases map to TRBD1. The trim removed 2 bases at V and 6 bases at J, leaving 3 bases unmatched. CDR3 length: 14 amino acids. Germline lookup yields CDR1 SGHRS and CDR2 YFSETQ. The CDR3 is CASSLRDRGAEAFF. The CDR3, as DNA: TGCGCCAGCAGCTTACGGGACAGGGGGGCTGAAGCTTTCTTT.

The chain employs TRBV28 and TRBJ2-2; a possible D gene is TRBD2 (6 bases). The CDR3 totals 16 residues. V lost 7 bases to trimming and J lost 1 base, with 16 bases between them. Per the germline V gene, CDR1 is MDHEN and CDR2 is SYDVKM. The CDR3 sequence: CASTPGSVRNTGELFF. The CDR3 DNA reads TGTGCCAGCACTCCCGGGAGTGTACGGAACACCGGGGAGCTGTTTTTT. The full variable domain, in which reference TRBV28 and TRBJ2-2 provide the parts outside the CDR3, is DVKVTQSSRYLVKRTGEKVFLECVQDMDHENMFWYRQDPGLGLRLIYFSYDVKMKEKGDIPEGYSVSREKKERFSLILESASTNQTSMYLCASTPGSVRNTGELFFGEGSRLTVL.